This T cell receptor beta chain was sequenced for a study of blood T cell repertoires in COVID-19. Study summary: PBMCs, B-cell-depleted T cells, or T cells were the source of the cDNA or gDNA that made up the material.

V was clipped by 5 bases and J by 3 bases, with 11 bases between them. Germline V gene data show CDR1 as SNHLY and CDR2 as FYNNEI. This CDR3 comprises 14 residues. The study assigned cohorts using participant-reported clinical history. The authors' processing: The assay estimated nucleated cells by amplifying reference gene primers. Assay used: immunoSEQ multiplex PCR; TCRdb lists only in-frame clones, some missing. D and trimming were read from the DNA, whereas the V and J calls and clone size are those reported in that table. The table lists 150,000 to 200,000 clones, around three quarters of them singletons.

The specimen sequenced was PBMCs or T cells enriched from blood (not recorded which). The chain carries TRBV2 and TRBJ2-1, with no clear D. The receptor comes from a woman between 45 and 60 years old with acute COVID-19. The CDR3 loop reads CASSHRGYYNEQFF. DNA for the CDR3: TGTGCCAGCAGTCATCGCGGATACTACAATGAGCAGTTCTTC. Using reference TRBV2 and TRBJ2-1 for the parts outside the CDR3, the full variable domain is EPEVTQTPSHQVTQMGQEVILRCVPISNHLYFYWYRQILGQKVEFLVSFYNNEISEKSEIFDDQFSVERPDGSNFTLKIRSTKLEDSAMYFCASSHRGYYNEQFFGPGTRLTVL.